This TCR beta chain was retrieved from a study of PD-L1 blockade in urothelial cancer (dated by TCRdb to 2016 to 2017). As for the study more broadly: All patients started therapy around 2014 and received atezolizumab 1,200 mg intravenously every 3 weeks. Blood samples were analyzed 3 weeks after the start of treatment (second dose) and 6 weeks after the start of treatment. Over 28 patients had pretreatment blood TCR-seq, about 25 had at least one posttreatment blood collection, and about 25 had tumor TCR-seq. Durable clinical benefit meant progression-free survival longer than 6 months, and TCR features were also tested against progression-free and overall survival. Pretreatment tumor samples, along with matched peripheral blood collected serially before and after atezolizumab treatment, underwent TCR sequencing. Durable clinical benefit was achieved by nine patients and was not achieved by 20 patients. An ECOG performance status of 0 or 1 was recorded for the patients, and 0 to 3 prior chemotherapy regimens had been received by the patients. A median of roughly 140,000 T cells and some 84,000 unique TCRs was obtained from blood samples, and a median clonality of roughly 0.08 was observed. Somatic, immune and clinical correlates of response to PD-L1 blockade with atezolizumab in urothelial cancer were the focus of an exploratory multi-omic analysis. About 85% of the 29 patients were identified as males with urothelial cancer of bladder origin, and a prior smoking history was reported by 18 of 29 patients. In the same patients, whole exome sequencing and RNA sequencing of pretreatment tumors were performed in addition to TCR sequencing.

Concerning this clone: Its antigen target is currently unknown. No base-level quality is on record; no much larger clone is a single base apart.

To estimate absolute template abundance from read counts, synthetic TCR analog templates were spiked into each PCR. TCRbeta CDR3 regions were amplified from genomic DNA with bias-controlled V and J gene primers using the immunoSEQ assay. Rearranged TCRbeta segments were sequenced at approximately 20X coverage. As for how the authors treated the data: Clustering was used to correct sequencing errors, and CDR3s were annotated against IMGT to assign V, D and J genes. Only productive TCRbeta rearrangements were used in downstream analyses, excluding out-of-frame or stop-codon sequences. To compute clonality, Shannon entropy was normalized by the log of the number of unique productive sequences and then subtracted from one. Fisher's exact test with Benjamini-Hochberg correction, at a threshold of adjusted p below 0.01, was used to find clones that differed between time points or between blood and tumor. TCRdb limited this immuneACCESS table to in-frame rearrangements with V and J called. A share of clones is missing; checked studies link under half to unresolved V genes, and the rest is unexplained. For V, J and clone size, that table is used; D and trimming come from the DNA. This sample has about 38,000 clones in its table, and about 86% of those were observed once. The top ten clonotypes cover roughly a quarter of the sample.

Per the publication, the time point label means: peripheral blood 6 weeks after treatment start. A total of roughly 31 patients with locally advanced or metastatic urothelial carcinoma, treated at Memorial Sloan Kettering on a trial protocol, made up the cohort. Peripheral blood mononuclear cells were collected pretreatment and during treatment, with between 1 and 8 total time points per patient. The Qiagen DNeasy Blood extraction kit was used to purify genomic DNA from total PBMCs and tumor samples. PBMCs were collected pretreatment and during treatment, and were isolated and stored as previously described. At the junction V is shortened by 4 bases and J by 6 bases; bases outside the gene matches: 4. The CDR3 holds 13 amino acids from the cysteine to the phenylalanine. The entry retains the CDR3 DNA only, 39 bases that are in frame from base 1. The germline V gene (reference sequence) provides CDR1 SGHNT and CDR2 YYREEE.

Broader findings and caveats from the paper: Small sample size (n of about 30) and many exploratory analyses mean the results are intended to be hypothesis-generating. At 3 weeks after the start of treatment, tumor-associated TCR clones in peripheral blood had expanded more in patients with durable benefit (n ≈ 20, p = 0.022). Improved progression-free and overall survival was found to be associated with pretreatment peripheral blood TCR clonality below the median.

The TCR originated in a man in his sixties with urothelial cancer. Sample: PBMCs, taken around atezolizumab (anti-PD-L1) treatment. The chain uses TRBV5-4 and TRBJ1-1; 9 junctional bases match TRBD1. The CDR3 reads CASSPRTGAEAFF. In nucleotides, the sequence is TGTGCCAGCAGCCCGAGGACAGGGGCTGAAGCTTTCTTT.